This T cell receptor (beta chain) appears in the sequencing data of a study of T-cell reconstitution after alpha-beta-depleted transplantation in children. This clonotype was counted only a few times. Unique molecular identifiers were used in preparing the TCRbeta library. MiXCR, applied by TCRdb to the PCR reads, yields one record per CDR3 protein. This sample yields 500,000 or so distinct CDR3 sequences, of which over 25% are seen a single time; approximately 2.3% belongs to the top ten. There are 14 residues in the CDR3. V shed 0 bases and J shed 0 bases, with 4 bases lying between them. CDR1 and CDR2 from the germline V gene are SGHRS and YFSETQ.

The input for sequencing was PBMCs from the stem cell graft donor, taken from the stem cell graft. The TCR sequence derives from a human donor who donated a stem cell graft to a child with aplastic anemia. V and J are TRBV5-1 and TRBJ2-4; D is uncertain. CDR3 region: CASSLEVAKNIQYF. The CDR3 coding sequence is TGCGCCAGCAGCTTGGAGGTAGCCAAAAACATTCAGTACTTC.